Each of the 6 T cell receptor beta chains below was sequenced from the same sample in a study of PD-1 blockade in classical Hodgkin lymphoma. Every patient experienced relapse after autologous stem cell transplantation, and brentuximab vedotin exposure varied. Sequencing was performed with immunoSEQ multiplex PCR; in TCRdb, only in-frame clones are kept and a portion is missing. The table lists 75,000 to 100,000 clones, about four fifths of them singletons. The material sequenced was peripheral blood mononuclear cells (PBMCs), taken before the second cycle of nivolumab. Receptors originate from a human donor with classical Hodgkin lymphoma.

V gene TRBV29-1 combines with J gene TRBJ2-1; 12 nucleotides align to TRBD1. The V segment lost 4 bases and the J segment 9 bases; nucleotides outside the gene matches: 4. CDR1 SQVTM and CDR2 ANQGSEA come from the germline V gene. The CDR3 length is 13 residues. CDR3 sequence reads: CSVVGTGGGEQFF. CDR3 nucleotides: TGCAGCGTTGTTGGGACAGGGGGCGGTGAGCAGTTCTTC.

This clone was picked up a small number of times. The chain employs TRBV5-1 and TRBJ2-2; no clear D. This CDR3 has 13 residues. V was clipped by 2 bases and J by 7 bases, with 9 bases between them. CDR1 SGHRS and CDR2 YFSETQ come from the germline V gene. The CDR3 sequence: CASSFQVDGELFF. Written as DNA, the CDR3 is TGCGCCAGCAGCTTTCAAGTGGACGGGGAGCTGTTTTTT.

The gene calls are TRBV6-5 and TRBJ1-2; D remains unclear. Trimming shortened V by 6 bases and J by 7 bases, and 12 bases separated the two germline ends. The CDR3 spans 12 residues. Germline V gene lookup returns CDR1 MNHEY and CDR2 SVGAGI. CDR3 sequence reads: CASRPTGLGYTF. The CDR3 DNA reads TGTGCCAGCAGACCCACCGGGCTTGGCTACACCTTC.

The V and J genes are TRBV9 and TRBJ2-1; 8 bases match TRBD2. Germline-derived CDR1 and CDR2 are SGDLS and YYNGEE. V lost 0 bases and J lost 4; bases outside the gene matches: 6. The length of the CDR3 is 16 residues. The CDR3 spells CASSVDTGGPYNEQFF. CDR3 nucleotide sequence: TGTGCCAGCAGCGTAGATACGGGAGGGCCGTACAATGAGCAGTTCTTC.

V and J are TRBV20-1 and TRBJ1-2, with a weak D call TRBD1 (6 bases). The V end lost 1 base, the J end lost 8 bases, and 8 bases lay between the germline ends. The CDR3 has 11 amino acids. Germline V lookup: CDR1 DFQATT, CDR2 SNEGSKA (reference sequence). CDR3 sequence (DNA): TGCAGTGCTAGAGCACAGGGAGGCTACACCTTC. It is translated as CSARAQGGYTF.

This clone was counted only a few times. The chain joins TRBV11-1 to TRBJ1-1; TRBD1 is a possible D gene (6 bases). Germline V gives CDR1 SGHAT, CDR2 FQDESV (reference sequence). V gave up 4 bases and J gave up 1 base, with 10 bases separating them. The CDR3 loop spans 14 amino acids. CDR3 region: CASSSGGPNTEAFF. As DNA, the CDR3 is TGTGCCAGCAGCTCCGGGGGGCCGAACACTGAAGCTTTCTTT.